Below, 22 T cell receptor beta chains from the same sample are listed, as sequenced in a study of T cells in Graves' hyperthyroidism and ophthalmopathy. Amplification yielded TCR beta CDR3 regions, with RNA transcripts as the source. The primer set for the first-round RT-PCR of the TCR CDR3 was HTBI. TCRdb ran MiXCR on the multiplex PCR reads and lists one entry per CDR3 protein. The sample includes under 700,000 distinct CDR3 sequences, over 15% seen only once; the top ten take more than 15%. The sample consisted of blood. The receptor set was obtained from a woman younger than 35 with Graves' hyperthyroidism.

This clonotype was recorded at least ten times. The chain links TRBV6-1 to TRBJ2-1; no clear D gene. The V end was cut by 5 bases, the J end by 5 bases, with 16 bases between. The CDR3 sequence is 15 residues long. In germline, CDR1 is MNHNS, CDR2 SASEGT. The chain's CDR3 is CASSRAPRLHNEQFF. CDR3 nucleotide sequence: TGTGCCAGCAGTAGAGCCCCTCGTTTACACAATGAGCAGTTCTTC.

A few counts support this clonotype. The chain has TRBV3-1 and TRBJ2-1; D gene uncertain. The germline gives CDR1 LGHDT, CDR2 YNNKEL (reference sequence). The CDR3 is 14 residues long. Trimming removed 0 bases at V and 3 bases at J, with 6 bases between. The CDR3 bases are TGTGCCAGCAGCCAAGATCAGCTCTACAATGAGCAGTTCTTC. It codes for CASSQDQLYNEQFF.

This clonotype was found many times. This chain uses TRBV6-2 or TRBV6-3 with TRBJ2-1, with 15 bases aligning to TRBD2. Trimming cost V 4 bases and J 7 bases; bases outside gene matches: 11. The CDR3 extends over 18 amino acids. Per the germline V gene, CDR1 is MNHEY and CDR2 is SVGEGT. CDR3 protein: CASSSGLAGGPSLNEQFF. The DNA of the CDR3 is TGTGCCAGCAGTTCTGGACTAGCGGGGGGGCCATCTTTGAATGAGCAGTTCTTC.

This clonotype has only a few counts. The rearrangement links TRBV20-1 to TRBJ2-7, with D perhaps TRBD2 (7 bases). V lost 8 bases to trimming and J lost 4 bases, with 21 bases between them. CDR1 DFQATT and CDR2 SNEGSKA come from the germline V gene (reference sequence). The CDR3 runs to 14 residues. The CDR3 region has the DNA TGCAGTCCTAAGTGGGGGGGCGCAATTTACGAGCAGTACTTC. Residues: CSPKWGGAIYEQYF.

Only a few counts were recorded for this clonotype. The chain couples TRBV20-1 to TRBJ2-3, with TRBD2 matching 12 bases. In germline, CDR1 is DFQATT, CDR2 SNEGSKA (reference sequence). The CDR3 totals 13 residues. V shed 3 bases, J shed 8 bases, and the junction held 3 bases outside the gene matches. In nucleotides, the CDR3 is TGCAGTGCTAGGACTAGCGGGAGTTCTACGCAGTATTTT. Encoded protein: CSARTSGSSTQYF.

This clonotype was detected only a few times. V usage is TRBV6-1 and J usage is TRBJ1-1, with no clear D. Between the trimmed V and J ends, which lost 9 bases and 6 bases, there was a span of 11 bases. This CDR3 spans 11 amino acids. Germline V gene sequence: CDR1 MNHNS, CDR2 SASEGT. CDR3 DNA sequence: TGTGCCAGTGAAACCGGGGCTGAAGCTTTCTTT. It translates to CASETGAEAFF.

This clonotype was detected many times. The rearrangement links TRBV20-1 to TRBJ2-7; 14 positions match TRBD2. The CDR3 is made up of 13 amino acids. Germline V gene lookup returns CDR1 DFQATT and CDR2 SNEGSKA (reference sequence). CDR3 sequence (DNA): TGCAGGGCCCGACTAGCGGGAGGGTACGAGCAGTACTTC. It encodes CRARLAGGYEQYF.

This clonotype was counted only a few times. The gene calls are TRBV5-1 and TRBJ1-3; D remains unclear. Trimming removed 1 base at V and 2 bases at J, with 13 bases between. The germline CDR1 and CDR2 sequences are SGHRS and YFSETQ. This CDR3 spans 16 amino acids. DNA for the CDR3: TGCGCCAGCAGCTTGCGTGGGGTAATCCCTGGAAACACCATATATTTT. Translating it yields CASSLRGVIPGNTIYF.

The rearrangement uses TRBV5-6 and TRBJ2-5, with D tentatively TRBD2 (7 bases). V was pared by 4 bases and J by 5 bases, with 18 bases between. The CDR3 contains 15 residues. Germline CDR1 is SGHDT and CDR2 is YYEEEE. The CDR3 DNA reads TGTGCCAGCAGCCCCGAGGGGGGGGCTTATGAGACCCAGTACTTC. It codes for CASSPEGGAYETQYF. The entire variable domain, with the rest obtained from reference TRBV5-6 and TRBJ2-5, is as follows: DAGVTQSPTHLIKTRGQQVTLRCSPKSGHDTVSWYQQALGQGPQFIFQYYEEEERQRGNFPDRFSGHQFPNYSSELNVNALLLGDSALYLCASSPEGGAYETQYFGPGTRLLVL.

This clonotype has just one count. This chain joins TRBV5-1 and TRBJ2-3; 7 bases line up with TRBD2. There are 15 residues in the CDR3. Germline CDR1 is SGHRS and CDR2 is YFSETQ. V trimming: 5 bases; J trimming: 4 bases; junction bases outside the gene matches: 10. CDR3 DNA: TGCGCCAGCAGAGATGGGGGGAGGGCCTCAGATACGCAGTATTTT. Its translation: CASRDGGRASDTQYF.

This clonotype has only a few counts. The V and J genes are TRBV19 and TRBJ1-5, with D uncertain. The V end was cut by 7 bases, the J end by 0 bases, with 13 bases between. This CDR3 is built from 15 residues. The V gene's germline CDR1 is LNHDA and CDR2 SQIVND (reference sequence). The CDR3 region is CASNAYRSSNQPQHF. Here the CDR3 DNA reads TGTGCCAGTAACGCCTATCGTAGTAGCAATCAGCCCCAGCATTTT.

Regarding this clonotype: The CDR3 does not close with the conserved phenylalanine or tryptophan, likely indicating a read error. This chain uses TRBV6-1 with TRBJ2-1; D unresolved. The germline V and J ends were trimmed by 6 bases and 6 bases, with 12 bases remaining between them. The CDR3 covers 13 residues. Germline CDR1 is MNHNS and CDR2 is SASEGT. CDR3 DNA sequence: TGTGCCAGCAGCTCGATGGCCCTCAATGAGCAGTTCTCC. The encoded protein is CASSSMALNEQFS.

The chain uses TRBV28 and TRBJ1-1; D gene ambiguous. V was pared by 7 bases and J by 4 bases, with 13 bases between. CDR3 size: 13 residues. CDR1 and CDR2 from the germline V gene are MDHEN and SYDVKM. This CDR3 is CASIISAGTEAFF. The CDR3, as DNA: TGTGCCAGCATAATAAGCGCCGGCACTGAAGCTTTCTTT.

The sample holds a few counts of this clonotype. This chain joins TRBV18 and TRBJ2-1; D possibly matches TRBD1 or TRBD2 (5 bases each). V was trimmed by 4 bases and J by 8 bases, leaving 18 bases between them. Germline CDR1 and CDR2: KGHSH and LQKENI. There are 15 residues in the CDR3. CDR3 region: CASSLRRDASDEQFF. CDR3 nucleotide sequence: TGTGCCAGCTCACTTCGAAGGGACGCATCGGATGAGCAGTTCTTC.

This clonotype was seen a handful of times. The chain is built from TRBV11-2 and TRBJ2-5, with D uncertain. Germline V gene lookup returns CDR1 SGHAT and CDR2 FQNNGV. V was trimmed by 5 bases and J by 5 bases, leaving 15 bases between them. The CDR3 has 14 residues. Here the CDR3 DNA reads TGTGCCAGCAGCCCAACAAGGGTGGGGGAGACCCAGTACTTC. As protein: CASSPTRVGETQYF.

This clonotype occurred many times. The chain carries TRBV12-3 or TRBV12-4 and TRBJ1-4; D remains ambiguous. The germline V and J ends were trimmed by 5 bases and 0 bases, with 13 bases remaining between them. The CDR3 loop spans 16 amino acids. CDR3 region: CASSPLREATNEKLFF. The CDR3 nucleotides are TGTGCCAGCAGTCCCTTACGGGAGGCAACTAATGAAAAACTGTTTTTT.

This clonotype was seen a handful of times. The chain couples TRBV24-1 to TRBJ2-1; D not resolved. In germline, CDR1 is KGHDR, CDR2 SFDVKD. The CDR3 runs to 15 residues. The V and J ends lost 1 base and 0 bases respectively, with 6 bases between them. CDR3 sequence: CATSDLASSYNEQFF. The CDR3 DNA sequence: TGTGCCACCAGTGATTTAGCTAGCTCCTACAATGAGCAGTTCTTC.

This chain joins TRBV6-6 and TRBJ1-4; D is uncertain. CDR3 size: 15 residues. Trimming took off 0 bases at V and 0 bases at J, with 5 bases between the two ends. The germline V gene encodes CDR1 MNHNY and CDR2 SVGAGI (reference sequence). CDR3 in amino acids: CASSYSVSTNEKLFF. CDR3 coding DNA: TGTGCCAGCAGTTACTCCGTGTCAACTAATGAAAAACTGTTTTTT.

Turning to this clonotype: A read error is likely, as this CDR3 ends without the conserved phenylalanine or tryptophan. CDR3 protein: CSARGPGPETQYS. CDR3 in DNA: TGCAGTGCTAGAGGTCCGGGTCCAGAGACCCAGTACTCC. The chain is built from TRBV20-1 and TRBJ2-5, with D unclear. The V gene's germline CDR1 is DFQATT and CDR2 SNEGSKA (reference sequence). This CDR3 is built from 13 residues. V gave up 1 base and J gave up 4 bases, with 10 bases separating them.

This clonotype was observed at least ten times. The chain uses TRBV2 and TRBJ2-1, with D tentatively TRBD2 (5 bases). Germline V gene lookup returns CDR1 SNHLY and CDR2 FYNNEI. With 6 bases removed from V and 9 bases from J, the gap between germline ends came to 9 bases. CDR3 length equals 11 residues. Here the CDR3 reads CASRLGVEQFF. Written as DNA, the CDR3 is TGTGCCAGCAGGCTGGGAGTTGAGCAGTTCTTC.

V is TRBV7-2 and J is TRBJ2-7, with 11 bases that match TRBD1. The V and J ends lost 5 bases and 3 bases, in that order; junction bases with no gene match: 9. The germline V gene encodes CDR1 SGHTA and CDR2 FQGNSA. The CDR3 sequence is 16 residues long. CDR3 sequence reads: CASSEAGTGGYYEQYF. In DNA, the CDR3 is TGTGCCAGCAGCGAAGCTGGGACAGGGGGTTACTACGAGCAGTACTTC. Combining the CDR3 with reference TRBV7-2 and TRBJ2-7 gives the whole variable domain GAGVSQSPSNKVTEKGKDVELRCDPISGHTALYWYRQSLGQGLEFLIYFQGNSAPDKSGLPSDRFSAERTGGSVSTLTIQRTQQEDSAVYLCASSEAGTGGYYEQYFGPGTRLTVT.

This clonotype was counted only a few times. The chain carries TRBV20-1 and TRBJ2-3, with D possibly TRBD2 on 5 matching bases. This CDR3 is built from 15 residues. Germline V gene sequence: CDR1 DFQATT, CDR2 SNEGSKA (reference sequence). V lost 0 bases and J 3 bases, leaving 13 bases between the germline ends. CDR3 sequence (DNA): TGCAGTGCTAGAGATCCGAGGGTGAGGACAGATACGCAGTATTTT. Translated: CSARDPRVRTDTQYF.